Following are 13 T cell receptor beta chains from one sample sequenced in a study of immune heterogeneity within non-small cell lung tumors. Multiplex PCR relied on 32 V and 13 J primers to amplify TCR beta CDR3. Via MiXCR, TCRdb re-called the multiplex PCR reads, giving one row per CDR3 protein. There are roughly 4,000 distinct CDR3 sequences in the sample; approximately 25% occur only once, and roughly 9.8% lies in the top ten. Genomic DNA extracted from bulk tumor tissue served as template. A total of 600 ng was used per sample. While surgery was under way, several biopsies spaced far apart were taken per primary tumor. With untreated, newly diagnosed non-small cell lung cancer, the patients went on to undergo curative surgery. Sequenced sample: lung tumor tissue. The receptor source for this set is a man over 45 with non-small cell lung cancer.

This clonotype is medium-sized (0.01 to 0.1%). V and J are TRBV4-1 and TRBJ2-1, with 9 bases fitting TRBD1. The CDR3 is 18 amino acids. Germline CDR1 reads MGHRA; CDR2 reads YSYEKL. V lost 0 bases and J lost 7; bases outside the gene matches: 13. CDR3 protein: CASSQDRIGTGLFNEQFF. The CDR3 nucleotides read TGCGCCAGCAGCCAAGATCGAATAGGGACAGGGTTGTTTAATGAGCAGTTCTTC.

Only a few counts were recorded for this clonotype. V and J are TRBV7-9 and TRBJ2-5; 13 bases fit TRBD2. Germline assignment: CDR1 SEHNR and CDR2 FQNEAQ (reference sequence). V lost 5 bases and J lost 5; bases outside the gene matches: 8. The CDR3 totals 16 residues. Here the CDR3 DNA reads TGTGCCAGCAGCAAAGGACTAGCGGGGGCGGGGGAGACCCAGTACTTC. Translating gives CASSKGLAGAGETQYF.

This clonotype is classed as medium-sized. The CDR3 sequence: CASSLSRLYEQYF. CDR3 coding DNA: TGTGCCAGCAGTTTATCCCGACTCTACGAGCAGTACTTC. The V and J genes are TRBV27 and TRBJ2-7; D call uncertain. Trimming removed 0 bases at V and 3 bases at J, with 6 bases between. The CDR3 extends over 13 amino acids. Germline CDR1 reads MNHEY; CDR2 reads SMNVEV (reference sequence).

Many counts were recorded for this clonotype. The J gene is TRBJ2-6, the V gene TRBV3-1, with D uncertain. The CDR3 extends over 15 amino acids. The germline V and J ends were trimmed by 1 base and 0 bases, with 4 bases remaining between them. Germline V gene lookup returns CDR1 LGHDT and CDR2 YNNKEL (reference sequence). The CDR3 DNA reads TGTGCCAGCAGCCAAGGGGTCTCTGGGGCCAACGTCCTGACTTTC. Its protein is CASSQGVSGANVLTF. Supplemented by reference TRBV3-1 and TRBJ2-6, the full variable domain reads DTAVSQTPKYLVTQMGNDKSIKCEQNLGHDTMYWYKQDSKKFLKIMFSYNNKELIINETVPNRFSPKSPDKAHLNLHINSLELGDSAVYFCASSQGVSGANVLTFGAGSRLTVL.

By its share, this clonotype is medium-sized (0.01 to 0.1%). The chain combines TRBV30 with TRBJ1-3; 9 nucleotides match TRBD1. Looked up from germline, CDR1 is GTSNPN and CDR2 is SVGIG (reference sequence). The CDR3 contains 18 residues. J lost 1 base, V lost 4 bases, and 14 bases had no gene match. This CDR3 is CAWTHVPGTGISGNTIYF. The CDR3 DNA sequence: TGTGCCTGGACCCACGTTCCGGGGACAGGGATTTCTGGAAACACCATATATTTT.

Many counts were recorded for this clonotype. The V call is TRBV19, the J call TRBJ2-7, with TRBD1 matching 9 bases. J was trimmed by 5 bases and V by 4 bases; bases with no gene match: 6. This CDR3 contains 14 residues. In germline, CDR1 is LNHDA, CDR2 SQIVND (reference sequence). CDR3 region: CASSRGQGPHEQYF. Written as DNA, the CDR3 is TGTGCCAGTAGTAGGGGACAGGGCCCCCACGAGCAGTACTTC.

Concerning this clonotype: One end of the junction does not line up with germline, which may come from a read error. The V and J genes are TRBV20-1 and TRBJ1-2; no definite D call. The CDR3 covers 15 residues. Germline CDR1 is DFQATT and CDR2 is SNEGSKA (reference sequence). The CDR3 DNA reads TGTATTGCTAGAGTGGAGGGCAATGACCGTAGAGGCTACACCTTC. This sequence encodes CIARVEGNDRRGYTF.

This clonotype ranks as medium-sized. This chain joins TRBV6-1 and TRBJ1-5, with TRBD1 matching 8 bases. The J segment lost 2 bases and the V segment lost 5 bases, leaving 5 bases of the junction unmatched. Looked up from germline, CDR1 is MNHNS and CDR2 is SASEGT. CDR3 length equals 15 residues. The CDR3 protein is CASSQGALGNQPQHF. The CDR3 coding sequence is TGTGCCAGCAGTCAGGGGGCTTTAGGCAATCAGCCCCAGCATTTT.

This clonotype is medium-sized in the sample. The chain employs TRBV7-2 and TRBJ1-3; no definite D call. Per the germline V gene, CDR1 is SGHTA and CDR2 is FQGNSA. V lost 5 bases, J lost 0 bases, and 11 bases lay in between. This CDR3 has 15 residues. DNA for the CDR3: TGTGCCAGCAGCCTCAGTAGGAACTCTGGAAACACCATATATTTT. Translating gives CASSLSRNSGNTIYF.

Within the sample, this clonotype is medium-sized. V usage is TRBV7-8 and J usage is TRBJ2-7, with TRBD1 identical over 9 bases. Germline-derived CDR1 and CDR2 are SGHVS and FQNEAQ. The CDR3 spans 14 residues. V lost 5 bases and J lost 4; bases outside the gene matches: 6. CDR3 residues: CASSVSDRGYEQYF. Here the CDR3 DNA reads TGTGCCAGCAGCGTCTCGGACAGGGGTTACGAGCAGTACTTC.

This clonotype was counted once. A single base separates this from a much larger clone, so it may be a read error. This chain uses TRBV20-1 with TRBJ2-1; D is perhaps TRBD1 or TRBD2 (6 bases each). The germline V gene has CDR1 DFQATT and CDR2 SNEGSKA (reference sequence). This CDR3 has 13 residues. The CDR3 sequence is CSARNYGGNKQFF. CDR3 nucleotide sequence: TGCAGTGCTAGAAACTACGGGGGCAATAAGCAGTTCTTC.

The V call is TRBV20-1, the J call TRBJ2-7, with D tentatively TRBD1 or TRBD2 (5 bases each). This CDR3 has 17 residues. Germline V lookup: CDR1 DFQATT, CDR2 SNEGSKA (reference sequence). Between the trimmed V and J ends, which lost 2 bases and 5 bases, there was a span of 25 bases. CDR3 coding DNA: TGCAGTGCTAGAATCCCAAGCCGTGGGGGACCACTCAACGAGCAGTACTTC. This gives the protein CSARIPSRGGPLNEQYF.

This clonotype is a singleton in its sample. Without the conserved terminal phenylalanine or tryptophan, this CDR3 likely stems from a read error. This sequence joins TRBV28 and TRBJ1-6, with 9 nucleotides matching TRBD1. This CDR3 is built from 17 residues. Trimming removed 6 bases from V and 6 bases from J; junction bases left unmatched: 12. The germline V gene encodes CDR1 MDHEN and CDR2 SYDVKM. In DNA form, the CDR3 reads TGTGCCAGCAGCGTTCCGGGACAGGGAATGTTTAATTCACCCCTCCACCTT. It specifies CASSVPGQGMFNSPLHL.